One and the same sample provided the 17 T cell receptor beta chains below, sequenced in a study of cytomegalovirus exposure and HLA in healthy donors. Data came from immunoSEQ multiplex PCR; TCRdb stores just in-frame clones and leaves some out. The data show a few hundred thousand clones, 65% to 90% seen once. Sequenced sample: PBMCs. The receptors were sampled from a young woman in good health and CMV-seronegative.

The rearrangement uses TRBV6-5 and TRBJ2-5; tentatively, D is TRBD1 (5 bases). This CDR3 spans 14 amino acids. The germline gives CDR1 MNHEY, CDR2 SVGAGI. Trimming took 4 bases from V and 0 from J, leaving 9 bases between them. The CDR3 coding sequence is TGTGCCAGCAGTTCAGGACACTACCAAGAGACCCAGTACTTC. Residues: CASSSGHYQETQYF.

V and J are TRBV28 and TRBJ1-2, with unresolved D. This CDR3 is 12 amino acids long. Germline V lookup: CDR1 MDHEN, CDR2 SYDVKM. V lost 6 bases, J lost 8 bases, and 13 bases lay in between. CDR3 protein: CASRERPEGYTF. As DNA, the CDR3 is TGTGCCAGCAGGGAGCGTCCTGAGGGCTACACCTTC.

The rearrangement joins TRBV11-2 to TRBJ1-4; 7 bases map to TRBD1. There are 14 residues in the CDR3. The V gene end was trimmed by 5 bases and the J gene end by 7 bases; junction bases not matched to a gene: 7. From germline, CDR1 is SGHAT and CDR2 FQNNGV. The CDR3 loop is CASSRAGGGEKLFF. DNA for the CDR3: TGTGCCAGCAGCAGAGCAGGGGGAGGTGAAAAACTGTTTTTT.

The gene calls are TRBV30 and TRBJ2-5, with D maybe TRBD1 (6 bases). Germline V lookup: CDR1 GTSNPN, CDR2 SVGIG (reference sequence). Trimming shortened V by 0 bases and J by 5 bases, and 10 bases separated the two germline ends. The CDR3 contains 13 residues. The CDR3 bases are TGTGCCTGGAGTGTCTCAGGGGCGGAGACCCAGTACTTC. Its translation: CAWSVSGAETQYF.

The CDR3 region has the DNA TGCGCCAGCAGCCAAGAAAGGACTAGTGGCACAGATACGCAGTATTTT. Encoded protein: CASSQERTSGTDTQYF. The chain carries TRBV4-1 and TRBJ2-3, with 7 bases fitting TRBD2. The CDR3 contains 16 residues. Per the germline V gene, CDR1 is MGHRA and CDR2 is YSYEKL. The V gene end was trimmed by 0 bases and the J gene end by 1 base; junction bases not matched to a gene: 4.

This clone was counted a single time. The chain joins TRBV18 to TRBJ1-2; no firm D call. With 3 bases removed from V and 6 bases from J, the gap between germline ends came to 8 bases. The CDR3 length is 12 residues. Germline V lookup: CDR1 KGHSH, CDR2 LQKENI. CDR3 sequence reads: CASSPTENGYTF. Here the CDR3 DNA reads TGTGCCAGCTCACCCACAGAGAATGGCTACACCTTC.

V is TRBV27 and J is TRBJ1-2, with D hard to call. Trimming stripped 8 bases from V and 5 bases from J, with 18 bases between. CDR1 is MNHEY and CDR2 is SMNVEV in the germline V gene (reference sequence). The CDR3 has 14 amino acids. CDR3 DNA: TGTGCCAGCTCCAACGCAGGAACGCCTTATGGCTACACCTTC. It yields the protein CASSNAGTPYGYTF.

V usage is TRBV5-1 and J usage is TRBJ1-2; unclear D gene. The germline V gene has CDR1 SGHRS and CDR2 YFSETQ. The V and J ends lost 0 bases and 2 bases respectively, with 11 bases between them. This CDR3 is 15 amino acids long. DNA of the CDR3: TGCGCCAGCAGCTTGGCTGTCACACAAAACTATGGCTACACCTTC. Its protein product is CASSLAVTQNYGYTF.

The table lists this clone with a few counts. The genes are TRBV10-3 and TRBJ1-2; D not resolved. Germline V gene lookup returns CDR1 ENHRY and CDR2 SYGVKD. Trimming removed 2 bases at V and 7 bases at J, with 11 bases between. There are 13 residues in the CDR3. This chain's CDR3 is CAISETRGPGYTF. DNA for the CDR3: TGTGCCATCAGTGAGACTCGGGGTCCTGGCTACACCTTC.

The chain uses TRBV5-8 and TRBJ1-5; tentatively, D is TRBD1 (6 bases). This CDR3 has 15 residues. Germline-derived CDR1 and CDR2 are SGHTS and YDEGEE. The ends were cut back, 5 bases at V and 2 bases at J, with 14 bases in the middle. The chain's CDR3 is CASRSSGGRNQPQHF. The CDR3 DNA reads TGTGCCAGCAGGTCTAGCGGGGGCCGCAATCAGCCCCAGCATTTT.

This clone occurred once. The CDR3 region is CASSSGQTSTDTQYF. The DNA of the CDR3 is TGCGCCAGCAGCTCGGGACAGACCAGCACAGATACGCAGTATTTT. The rearrangement links TRBV5-1 to TRBJ2-3; 7 bases agree with TRBD1. The CDR3 extends over 15 amino acids. J lost 0 bases, V lost 3 bases, and 4 bases had no gene match. Per germline, CDR1 SGHRS and CDR2 YFSETQ.

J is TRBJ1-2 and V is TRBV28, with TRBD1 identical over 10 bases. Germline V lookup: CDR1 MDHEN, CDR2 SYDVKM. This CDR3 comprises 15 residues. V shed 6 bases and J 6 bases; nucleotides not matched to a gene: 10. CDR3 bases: TGTGCCAGCAGCCCCCGAGGGACAGGGGAAGATGGCTACACCTTC. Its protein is CASSPRGTGEDGYTF.

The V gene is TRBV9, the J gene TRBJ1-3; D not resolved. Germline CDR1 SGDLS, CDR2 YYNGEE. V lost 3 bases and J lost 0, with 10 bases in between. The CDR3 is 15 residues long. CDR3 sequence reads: CASSADDFSGNTIYF. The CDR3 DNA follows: TGTGCCAGCAGCGCTGATGACTTCTCTGGAAACACCATATATTTT.

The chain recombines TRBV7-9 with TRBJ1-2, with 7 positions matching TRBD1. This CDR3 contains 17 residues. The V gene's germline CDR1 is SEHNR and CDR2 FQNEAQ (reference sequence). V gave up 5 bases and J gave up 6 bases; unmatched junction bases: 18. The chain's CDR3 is CASSLRSGGGAQNGYTF. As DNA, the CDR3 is TGTGCCAGCAGCCTGAGGTCTGGAGGGGGCGCTCAGAATGGCTACACCTTC.

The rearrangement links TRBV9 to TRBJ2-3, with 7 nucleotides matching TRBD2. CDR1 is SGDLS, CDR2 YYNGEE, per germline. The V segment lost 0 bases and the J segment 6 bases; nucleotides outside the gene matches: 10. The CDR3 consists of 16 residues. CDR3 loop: CASSVAVGGVSDTQYF. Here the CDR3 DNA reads TGTGCCAGCAGCGTAGCCGTTGGGGGGGTCTCGGATACGCAGTATTTT. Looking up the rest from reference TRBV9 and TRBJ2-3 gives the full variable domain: DSGVTQTPKHLITATGQRVTLRCSPRSGDLSVYWYQQSLDQGLQFLIQYYNGEERAKGNILERFSAQQFPDLHSELNLSSLELGDSALYFCASSVAVGGVSDTQYFGPGTRLTVL.

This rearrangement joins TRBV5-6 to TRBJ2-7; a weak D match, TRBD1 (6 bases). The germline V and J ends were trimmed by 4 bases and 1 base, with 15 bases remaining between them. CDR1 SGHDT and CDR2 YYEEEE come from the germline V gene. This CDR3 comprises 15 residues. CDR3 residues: CASSRQRGYSYEQYF. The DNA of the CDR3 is TGTGCCAGCAGCCGTCAGAGGGGGTATTCCTACGAGCAGTACTTC.

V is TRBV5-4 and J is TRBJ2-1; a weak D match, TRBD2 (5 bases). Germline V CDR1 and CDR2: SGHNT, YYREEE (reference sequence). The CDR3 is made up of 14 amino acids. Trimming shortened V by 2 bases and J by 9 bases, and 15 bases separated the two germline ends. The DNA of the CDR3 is TGTGCCAGCAGCTTTTACGGGGTCTTCGGTGAGCAGTTCTTC. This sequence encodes CASSFYGVFGEQFF.